The 20 T cell receptor beta chains listed next were all sequenced from one sample in a study of T-cell memory formation after mild COVID-19. From the 5' RACE reads, TCRdb called clonotypes with MiXCR, one entry per CDR3 protein. Of a few hundred thousand distinct CDR3 sequences listed, around 25% are singletons. Sequencing was done on a sample of PBMCs or a T cell subset sorted from them (not recorded which). The receptor set was obtained from an adult woman who had mild COVID-19 (a few samples of this study predate the infection). Cell type and time point are not known.

The chain employs TRBV5-1 and TRBJ2-7; no definite D call. V was clipped by 6 bases and J by 3 bases, with 16 bases between them. The CDR3 extends over 14 amino acids. The germline V gene encodes CDR1 SGHRS and CDR2 YFSETQ. Written as DNA, the CDR3 is TGCGCCAGCACACCGGGCCACACTTTCTACGAGCAGTACTTC. Protein sequence: CASTPGHTFYEQYF.

The chain has TRBV20-1 and TRBJ1-1; unclear D gene. V was shortened by 8 bases and J by 3 bases, with 16 bases between the two germline ends. The CDR3 runs to 13 residues. Germline CDR1 DFQATT, CDR2 SNEGSKA (reference sequence). This chain's CDR3 is CSPRGSGDTEAFF. For the CDR3, the DNA is TGCAGTCCTCGTGGGAGCGGCGACACTGAAGCTTTCTTT.

Only a few counts were recorded for this clonotype. The chain is built from TRBV24-1 and TRBJ2-1; D ambiguous. The germline CDR1 and CDR2 sequences are KGHDR and SFDVKD. The CDR3 covers 12 residues. Trimming pared 3 bases from V and 10 bases from J, leaving 9 bases between. The CDR3 loop is CATSDAIHEQFF. CDR3 nucleotide sequence: TGTGCCACCAGTGATGCTATCCACGAGCAGTTCTTC.

The chain recombines TRBV5-1 with TRBJ1-1, with D possibly matching TRBD1 (5 bases). The V end was cut by 0 bases, the J end by 2 bases, with 14 bases between. The CDR3 consists of 16 residues. Germline V lookup: CDR1 SGHRS, CDR2 YFSETQ. Here the CDR3 DNA reads TGCGCCAGCAGCTTGGGGGGCGCGGGATACAACACTGAAGCTTTCTTT. Translating gives CASSLGGAGYNTEAFF. Full variable domain (remainder filled in from reference TRBV5-1 and TRBJ1-1): KAGVTQTPRYLIKTRGQQVTLSCSPISGHRSVSWYQQTPGQGLQFLFEYFSETQRNKGNFPGRFSGRQFSNSRSEMNVSTLELGDSALYLCASSLGGAGYNTEAFFGQGTRLTVV.

The rearrangement joins TRBV6-5 to TRBJ1-1, with TRBD1 as a possible D gene (6 bases). Germline-derived CDR1 and CDR2 are MNHEY and SVGAGI. The V and J ends lost 6 bases and 1 base respectively, with 12 bases between them. The CDR3 has 14 amino acids. The CDR3 sequence: CASRPGTSNTEAFF. CDR3 nucleotides: TGTGCCAGCAGACCCGGGACATCGAACACTGAAGCTTTCTTT.

This clonotype was seen ten or more times. The junction departs from the called germline gene at one end, perhaps through a read error. The chain has TRBV7-2 and TRBJ2-1, with TRBD2 matching over 9 bases. The CDR3 is made up of 13 amino acids. Germline lookup yields CDR1 SGHTA and CDR2 FQGNSA. CDR3 region: CASSLERGRARHF. CDR3 bases: TGTGCCAGCAGCTTAGAGCGCGGGAGGGCCCGCCACTTC.

The chain is built from TRBV29-1 and TRBJ1-2, with D hard to call. Trimming cost V 7 bases and J 3 bases, with 15 bases left between them. This CDR3 has 13 residues. Germline V gene data show CDR1 as SQVTM and CDR2 as ANQGSEA. CDR3 loop: CSALDGEDYGYTF. The CDR3 DNA reads TGCAGCGCCCTAGACGGGGAAGACTATGGCTACACCTTC.

The gene calls are TRBV4-3 and TRBJ2-7; 8 bases fit TRBD2. V was pared by 1 base and J by 5 bases, with 16 bases of the junction left unmatched. This CDR3 has 18 residues. Germline V gene lookup returns CDR1 LGHNA and CDR2 YSLEER. CDR3 bases: TGCGCCAGCAGCCAAGCGCTGTTCAGAAGCGGGAGTTTAAACGAGCAGTACTTC. Protein sequence: CASSQALFRSGSLNEQYF.

This clonotype has just a few counts. This chain joins TRBV29-1 and TRBJ2-1, with a tentative D call TRBD2 (5 bases). V lost 1 base to trimming and J lost 8 bases, with 18 bases between them. The CDR3 is 15 amino acids. Germline V gene lookup returns CDR1 SQVTM and CDR2 ANQGSEA. CDR3 in amino acids: CSVEGGRRGNDEQFF. DNA of the CDR3: TGCAGCGTTGAAGGCGGACGCCGAGGGAACGATGAGCAGTTCTTC.

The chain links TRBV12-3 or TRBV12-4 to TRBJ1-2; D is unclear. Trimming shortened V by 1 base and J by 1 base, and 4 bases separated the two germline ends. The CDR3 contains 13 residues. For the CDR3, the DNA is TGTGCCAGCAGTTTAGTCCATAACTATGGCTACACCTTC. It codes for CASSLVHNYGYTF.

The chain joins TRBV6-5 to TRBJ2-4; D is perhaps TRBD2 (5 bases). The V end was cut by 6 bases, the J end by 2 bases, with 17 bases between. The CDR3 runs to 16 residues. Looked up from germline, CDR1 is MNHEY and CDR2 is SVGAGI. As DNA, the CDR3 is TGTGCCAGCAGCTCCCGCGAACTAGTCTCCAAAAACATTCAGTACTTC. It yields the protein CASSSRELVSKNIQYF.

The chain is built from TRBV6-5 and TRBJ2-2, with TRBD1 matching over 9 bases. The CDR3 covers 15 residues. Germline values: CDR1 MNHEY, CDR2 SVGAGI. V gave up 6 bases and J gave up 4 bases; unmatched junction bases: 6. CDR3 sequence: CASRLQGAGTGELFF. Here the CDR3 DNA reads TGTGCCAGCAGATTACAGGGGGCGGGCACCGGGGAGCTGTTTTTT.

DNA of the CDR3: TGTGCCAGCAGTTCAGCTCGGCTAGCGGTATCCTACGAGCAGTACTTC. This translates into CASSSARLAVSYEQYF. The chain recombines TRBV6-5 with TRBJ2-7, with 7 bases aligning to TRBD2. The CDR3 has 16 amino acids. Germline V gene lookup returns CDR1 MNHEY and CDR2 SVGAGI. V dropped 4 bases and J dropped 1; count of bases not matched to a gene: 10.

The chain employs TRBV18 and TRBJ2-7; D is unresolved. This CDR3 is 14 amino acids long. Deletions cut 3 bases from V and 3 bases from J, with 12 bases between. Germline CDR1 KGHSH, CDR2 LQKENI. CDR3: CASSPPSPDYEQYF. CDR3 in DNA: TGTGCCAGCTCACCCCCCTCACCCGACTACGAGCAGTACTTC.

This chain links TRBV9 with TRBJ2-1; D may correspond to TRBD1 or TRBD2 (5 bases each). Per germline, CDR1 SGDLS and CDR2 YYNGEE. The CDR3 length is 15 residues. Trimming removed 0 bases at V and 2 bases at J, with 9 bases between. The CDR3 reads CASSVDGTTYNEQFF. In nucleotides, the CDR3 is TGTGCCAGCAGCGTAGACGGGACGACCTACAATGAGCAGTTCTTC.

The gene calls are TRBV2 and TRBJ2-1; 7 bases are shared with TRBD2. Unmatched junction bases numbered 7, after V lost 6 bases and J lost 5 bases. In germline, CDR1 is SNHLY, CDR2 FYNNEI. This CDR3 is 14 amino acids long. The DNA for the CDR3 is TGTGCCAGCAGAAACAGCGGGGTAGACAATGAGCAGTTCTTC. This sequence encodes CASRNSGVDNEQFF.

V is TRBV11-3 and J is TRBJ2-7; unclear D gene. Germline lookup yields CDR1 SGHNT and CDR2 YENEEA. The V and J ends lost 6 bases and 0 bases respectively, with 15 bases between them. The CDR3 is 15 amino acids. The CDR3 protein is CASRSRAPRSYEQYF. The CDR3 nucleotides read TGTGCCAGCAGGTCGCGAGCGCCCCGCTCCTACGAGCAGTACTTC.

The chain combines TRBV15 with TRBJ2-6, with D possibly matching TRBD1 (5 bases). Germline assignment: CDR1 LNHNV and CDR2 YYDKDF (reference sequence). The ends were cut back, 0 bases at V and 0 bases at J, with 12 bases in the middle. This CDR3 contains 18 residues. The CDR3 DNA is TGTGCCACCAGCAGAGATGGGGCCCTCCTCTCTGGGGCCAACGTCCTGACTTTC. Translating it yields CATSRDGALLSGANVLTF. Full variable domain (missing parts from reference TRBV15 and TRBJ2-6): DAMVIQNPRYQVTQFGKPVTLSCSQTLNHNVMYWYQQKSSQAPKLLFHYYDKDFNNEADTPDNFQSRRPNTSFCFLDIRSPGLGDTAMYLCATSRDGALLSGANVLTFGAGSRLTVL.

This chain connects TRBV12-3 or TRBV12-4 to TRBJ2-1; 9 positions agree with TRBD2. The CDR3 runs 14 residues. With V trimmed by 6 bases and J by 8 bases, 8 bases remained unmatched. CDR3 sequence: CASRPGTSLHEQFF. As DNA, the CDR3 is TGTGCCAGCAGGCCGGGGACTAGCCTCCATGAGCAGTTCTTC.

In this sample, this clonotype turned up a few times. The chain joins TRBV9 to TRBJ2-3, with no clear D. Trimming left V 1 base short and J 1 base short, with 13 bases between. The CDR3 totals 16 residues. Germline values: CDR1 SGDLS, CDR2 YYNGEE. The CDR3 nucleotides read TGTGCCAGCAGCGTAAATGTGGGGTCAGGCACAGATACGCAGTATTTT. This encodes CASSVNVGSGTDTQYF.